This T cell receptor (beta chain) comes out of a study of TIL therapy for anti-PD-1-resistant metastatic lung cancer. Study details: Patients then received nivolumab; progressors got lymphodepletion, TIL and IL-2. Half of patients were current or former smokers.

Trimming removed 3 bases from V and 14 bases from J; junction bases left unmatched: 4. Looked up from germline, CDR1 is ENHRY and CDR2 is SYGVKD. The CDR3 extends over 12 amino acids. This was the immunoSEQ v3 assay. Produced via immunoSEQ multiplex PCR; TCRdb's table is partial and in-frame only. The data contain 35,000 to 55,000 clones, 79% of them singletons. The time point was: pre-treatment sample, taken before nivolumab and TIL therapy. Adults with stage 4 NSCLC were enrolled in a phase I trial. This chain connects TRBV10-3 to TRBJ2-3, with 11 bases aligning to TRBD2. The starting material was blood, obtained at baseline. The clonotype originates from a man in his sixties or seventies with non-small cell lung cancer. The CDR3 DNA is TGTGCCATCAGTGATACTAGCGGGAGTTTGTATTTT. This translates into CAISDTSGSLYF.